These 19 T cell receptor beta chains share one sample of origin, sequenced in a study of cytomegalovirus exposure and HLA in healthy donors. PCR amplification relied on 60 Vbeta primers (plus 13 Jbeta primers). The method was immunoSEQ multiplex PCR; TCRdb's version includes in-frame clones alone and lacks a portion of them. The sample holds 57,000 or so clones, around 70% seen once. The sample was PBMCs. These receptors all stem from a woman aged 55-75 years in good health and CMV-seropositive.

This chain joins TRBV4-3 and TRBJ1-2, with 7 bases aligning to TRBD1. The germline CDR1 and CDR2 sequences are LGHNA and YSLEER. The V gene end was trimmed by 6 bases and the J gene end by 3 bases; junction bases not matched to a gene: 4. CDR3 size: 13 residues. The CDR3 protein is CASRKTGYYGYTF. DNA for the CDR3: TGCGCCAGCAGGAAGACAGGGTACTATGGCTACACCTTC.

This chain uses TRBV27 with TRBJ1-5; D uncertain. Germline CDR1 and CDR2: MNHEY and SMNVEV (reference sequence). CDR3 length equals 15 residues. Trimming shortened V by 6 bases and J by 0 bases, and 12 bases separated the two germline ends. The chain's CDR3 is CASSPRLTSNQPQHF. The CDR3 DNA follows: TGTGCCAGCAGCCCCAGGCTCACTAGCAATCAGCCCCAGCATTTT.

The chain joins TRBV7-9 to TRBJ1-4; D is ambiguous. The CDR3 sequence is 16 residues long. Germline lookup yields CDR1 SEHNR and CDR2 FQNEAQ (reference sequence). V lost 2 bases to trimming and J lost 0 bases, with 10 bases between them. The CDR3 loop reads CASSLLTGATNEKLFF. The CDR3 nucleotides are TGTGCCAGCAGCTTATTAACGGGAGCAACTAATGAAAAACTGTTTTTT.

The V call is TRBV19, the J call TRBJ1-1; TRBD1 matches 8 bases. The CDR3 is 12 residues long. CDR1 and CDR2 from the germline V gene are LNHDA and SQIVND (reference sequence). The V gene end was trimmed by 3 bases and the J gene end by 11 bases; junction bases not matched to a gene: 5. The CDR3 nucleotides are TGTGCCAGTAGTATGACAGGGGCTGGTGCTTTCTTT. Translating it yields CASSMTGAGAFF.

The chain couples TRBV19 to TRBJ1-1; maybe TRBD1 (6 bases). This CDR3 has 13 amino acids. Trimming removed 2 bases at V and 6 bases at J, with 10 bases between. Germline V gene lookup returns CDR1 LNHDA and CDR2 SQIVND (reference sequence). CDR3 loop: CASSILQGSEAFF. In DNA, the CDR3 is TGTGCCAGTAGTATACTACAGGGTTCTGAAGCTTTCTTT.

A few counts support this clone. This chain connects TRBV5-1 to TRBJ1-1, with D possibly TRBD1 on 6 matching bases. CDR3 length equals 15 residues. The V end was cut by 2 bases, the J end by 2 bases, with 13 bases between. Germline V gene data show CDR1 as SGHRS and CDR2 as YFSETQ. The CDR3 spells CASSFTGTSNTEAFF. The CDR3 DNA reads TGCGCCAGCAGCTTTACCGGGACATCTAACACTGAAGCTTTCTTT.

The chain recombines TRBV2 with TRBJ2-7; D uncertain. V lost 6 bases to trimming and J lost 3 bases, with 6 bases between them. The V gene's germline CDR1 is SNHLY and CDR2 FYNNEI. The CDR3 consists of 11 residues. CDR3 in DNA: TGTGCCAGCAGCGCTAACTACGAGCAGTACTTC. It specifies CASSANYEQYF.

The chain is built from TRBV14 and TRBJ1-2; 7 nucleotides align to TRBD1. J gave up 6 bases and V 3 bases, and 7 bases lay outside the gene matches. Germline CDR1 SGHDN, CDR2 FVKESK. The CDR3 runs to 14 residues. The CDR3, as DNA: TGTGCCAGCAGCCACGGACAGGCTAGGGATGGCTACACCTTC. It translates to CASSHGQARDGYTF.

This chain joins TRBV7-2 and TRBJ1-5; unclear D gene. Germline V gives CDR1 SGHTA, CDR2 FQGNSA. The CDR3 extends over 15 amino acids. V was clipped by 1 base and J by 4 bases, with 11 bases between them. CDR3 bases: TGTGCCAGCAGCTTAGAGTCTCTAGGAAATCAGCCCCAGCATTTT. As protein: CASSLESLGNQPQHF.

This clone was recorded a few times. This chain uses TRBV7-3 with TRBJ1-1; 9 bases are shared with TRBD1. The V segment lost 1 base and the J segment 0 bases; nucleotides outside the gene matches: 12. The length of the CDR3 is 19 residues. Germline lookup yields CDR1 SGHTA and CDR2 FQGTGA. CDR3 in DNA: TGTGCCAGCAGCTTAAGAGCTGGAGGGGGACAGGGCATGAACACTGAAGCTTTCTTT. It is translated as CASSLRAGGGQGMNTEAFF.

The V gene is TRBV6-1, the J gene TRBJ1-2; 9 bases line up with TRBD1. The V gene's germline CDR1 is MNHNS and CDR2 SASEGT. This CDR3 is built from 13 residues. V lost 11 bases, J lost 2 bases, and 6 bases stayed unmatched. The CDR3 DNA is TGTGCCTGCACCGGACAGGGGAACTATGGCTACACCTTC. Translation: CACTGQGNYGYTF.

This chain links TRBV5-1 with TRBJ2-5; D uncertain. The germline CDR1 and CDR2 sequences are SGHRS and YFSETQ. Between the trimmed V and J ends, which lost 3 bases and 2 bases, there was a span of 14 bases. The CDR3 runs to 15 residues. The CDR3 nucleotides read TGCGCCAGCAGCTCGTCTGGCAGTATGCAAGAGACCCAGTACTTC. Residues: CASSSSGSMQETQYF.

The chain combines TRBV18 with TRBJ1-1; 7 nucleotides agree with TRBD1. V shed 1 base and J 3 bases; nucleotides not matched to a gene: 17. This CDR3 is 19 amino acids long. Germline CDR1 reads KGHSH; CDR2 reads LQKENI. The chain's CDR3 is CASSPLGLTGPERDTEAFF. The CDR3 bases are TGTGCCAGCTCACCACTAGGATTGACAGGGCCCGAGAGGGACACTGAAGCTTTCTTT.

This clone was counted between two and nine times. The chain recombines TRBV5-1 with TRBJ1-1; weak D call: TRBD1 (6 bases). The V and J ends lost 6 bases and 0 bases respectively, with 18 bases between them. The CDR3 is made up of 16 amino acids. CDR1 is SGHRS, CDR2 YFSETQ, per germline. CDR3 residues: CASTPMAGQMNTEAFF. DNA for the CDR3: TGCGCCAGCACCCCAATGGCCGGACAGATGAACACTGAAGCTTTCTTT.

This clone was counted a few times. The chain recombines TRBV5-4 with TRBJ1-2; 9 bases align to TRBD1. This CDR3 contains 13 residues. The germline V gene has CDR1 SGHNT and CDR2 YYREEE (reference sequence). The V and J ends lost 2 bases and 4 bases, in that order; junction bases with no gene match: 0. The CDR3 here is CASSLQGAYGYTF. The DNA for the CDR3 is TGTGCCAGCAGCTTACAGGGGGCCTATGGCTACACCTTC. Full variable domain (remainder filled in from reference TRBV5-4 and TRBJ1-2): ETGVTQSPTHLIKTRGQQVTLRCSSQSGHNTVSWYQQALGQGPQFIFQYYREEENGRGNFPPRFSGLQFPNYSSELNVNALELDDSALYLCASSLQGAYGYTFGSGTRLTVV.

The rearrangement uses TRBV5-5 and TRBJ1-5; possibly TRBD1 for D (6 bases). There are 19 residues in the CDR3. Germline V gene lookup returns CDR1 SGHKS and CDR2 YYEKEE (reference sequence). V dropped 2 bases and J dropped 0 bases, with 21 bases sitting between them. CDR3 sequence (DNA): TGTGCCAGCAGCTTCTCCGGACAGAAGCTAGTATATAGCAATCAGCCCCAGCATTTT. This gives the protein CASSFSGQKLVYSNQPQHF.

This rearrangement joins TRBV5-1 to TRBJ1-1; 7 bases align to TRBD1. The trim removed 3 bases at V and 8 bases at J, leaving 4 bases unmatched. Germline loops: CDR1 SGHRS, CDR2 YFSETQ. The CDR3 spans 12 residues. The CDR3 nucleotides read TGCGCCAGCAGCTCCCAGACAGGGGAAGCTTTCTTT. Translation gives CASSSQTGEAFF. The full variable domain, with the rest looked up from reference TRBV5-1 and TRBJ1-1, is KAGVTQTPRYLIKTRGQQVTLSCSPISGHRSVSWYQQTPGQGLQFLFEYFSETQRNKGNFPGRFSGRQFSNSRSEMNVSTLELGDSALYLCASSSQTGEAFFGQGTRLTVV.

This clone came up a few times. The V gene is TRBV19, the J gene TRBJ2-2, with 7 bases aligning to TRBD1. The CDR3 is made up of 15 amino acids. After removal of 6 bases from V and 0 bases from J, the junction contained 4 bases not matched to a gene. CDR1 is LNHDA, CDR2 SQIVND, per germline (reference sequence). In DNA form, the CDR3 reads TGTGCCAGTAGCCCCCAGGGGGCGAACACCGGGGAGCTGTTTTTT. Translation gives CASSPQGANTGELFF.

This clone was counted a few times. V usage is TRBV2 and J usage is TRBJ1-5; D is possibly TRBD1 (5 bases). V lost 4 bases, J lost 0 bases, and 22 bases lay in between. The CDR3 covers 19 residues. Per germline, CDR1 SNHLY and CDR2 FYNNEI. The CDR3 DNA follows: TGTGCCAGCAGTGGGGCAGGTTTCGGGGGGTTTTATAGCAATCAGCCCCAGCATTTT. Translated, it gives CASSGAGFGGFYSNQPQHF. The whole variable domain, filled in from reference TRBV2 and TRBJ1-5, reads EPEVTQTPSHQVTQMGQEVILRCVPISNHLYFYWYRQILGQKVEFLVSFYNNEISEKSEIFDDQFSVERPDGSNFTLKIRSTKLEDSAMYFCASSGAGFGGFYSNQPQHFGDGTRLSIL.